This TCR beta chain originates from a study of cytomegalovirus exposure and HLA in healthy donors. Study-wide results and limits: Likely technical artifact: a cluster of highly shared sequence variants. Reported findings show TCR beta sequences accurately forecast HLA-A and HLA-B alleles in most subjects. The majority of CMV-associated TCR beta chains were reported as apparently HLA-restricted in a later analysis.

Note on this clone: As yet, its antigen is unknown.

The germline V gene encodes CDR1 SEHNR and CDR2 FQNEAQ (reference sequence). This CDR3 region has 17 residues. After removal of 4 bases from V and 6 bases from J, the junction contained 11 bases not matched to a gene. PCR was performed using 60 Vbeta and 13 Jbeta primers. TCRdb's copy holds only in-frame clones and misses some; the assay was immunoSEQ multiplex PCR. The repertoire holds around 67,000 clones, with around 80% as singletons. Sample: PBMCs. V gene TRBV7-9 combines with J gene TRBJ2-2; 10 positions match TRBD1. The origin of this receptor is a young woman in good health and CMV-seropositive. Here the CDR3 DNA reads TGTGCCAGCAGCTCCGGGTGGGACAGGGGAATGGCCGGGGAGCTGTTTTTT. It is translated as CASSSGWDRGMAGELFF. The variable domain in full, completed from reference TRBV7-9 and TRBJ2-2, reads DTGVSQNPRHKITKRGQNVTFRCDPISEHNRLYWYRQTLGQGPEFLTYFQNEAQLEKSRLLSDRFSAERPKGSFSTLEIQRTEQGDSAMYLCASSSGWDRGMAGELFFGEGSRLTVL.